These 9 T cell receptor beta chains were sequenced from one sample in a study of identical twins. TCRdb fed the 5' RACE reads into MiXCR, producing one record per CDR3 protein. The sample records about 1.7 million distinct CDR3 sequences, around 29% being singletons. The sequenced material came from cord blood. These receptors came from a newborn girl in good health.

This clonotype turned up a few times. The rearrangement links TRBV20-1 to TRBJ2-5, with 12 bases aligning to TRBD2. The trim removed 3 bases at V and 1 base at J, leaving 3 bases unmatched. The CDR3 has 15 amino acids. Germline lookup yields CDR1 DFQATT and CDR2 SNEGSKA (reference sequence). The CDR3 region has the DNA TGCAGTGCTAGTGGGACTAGCGGGCCCCAAGAGACCCAGTACTTC. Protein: CSASGTSGPQETQYF.

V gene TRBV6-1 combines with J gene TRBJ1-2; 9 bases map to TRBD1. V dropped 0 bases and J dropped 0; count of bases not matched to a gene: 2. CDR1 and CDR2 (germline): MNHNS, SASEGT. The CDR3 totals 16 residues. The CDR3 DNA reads TGTGCCAGCAGTGAAGCGCGACAGGGGGCTAACTATGGCTACACCTTC. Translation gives CASSEARQGANYGYTF.

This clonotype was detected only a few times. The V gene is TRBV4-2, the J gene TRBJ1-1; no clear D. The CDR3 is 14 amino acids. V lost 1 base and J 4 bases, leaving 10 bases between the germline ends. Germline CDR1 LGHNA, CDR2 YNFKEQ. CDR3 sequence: CASSQGALGTEAFF. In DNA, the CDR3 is TGTGCCAGCAGCCAAGGGGCCCTAGGCACTGAAGCTTTCTTT.

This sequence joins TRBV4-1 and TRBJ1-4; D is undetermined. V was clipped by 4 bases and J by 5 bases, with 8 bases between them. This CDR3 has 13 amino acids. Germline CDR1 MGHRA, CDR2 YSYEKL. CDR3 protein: CASSRGWNEKLFF. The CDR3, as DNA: TGCGCCAGCAGCCGAGGGTGGAATGAAAAACTGTTTTTT.

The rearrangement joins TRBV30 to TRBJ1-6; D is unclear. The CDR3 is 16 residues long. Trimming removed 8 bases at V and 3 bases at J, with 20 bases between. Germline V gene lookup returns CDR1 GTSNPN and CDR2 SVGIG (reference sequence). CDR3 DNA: TGTGCCCCCCCCGTGCCCGGGAGAAGCTATAATTCACCCCTCCACTTT. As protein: CAPPVPGRSYNSPLHF.

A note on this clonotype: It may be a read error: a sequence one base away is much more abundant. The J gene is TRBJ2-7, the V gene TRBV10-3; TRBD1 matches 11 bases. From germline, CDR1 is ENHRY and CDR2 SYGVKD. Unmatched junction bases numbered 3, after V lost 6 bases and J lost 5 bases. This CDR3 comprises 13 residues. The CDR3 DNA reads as TGTGCCATCAGAGGACAGGGGGCGCACGAGCAGTACTTC. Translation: CAIRGQGAHEQYF.

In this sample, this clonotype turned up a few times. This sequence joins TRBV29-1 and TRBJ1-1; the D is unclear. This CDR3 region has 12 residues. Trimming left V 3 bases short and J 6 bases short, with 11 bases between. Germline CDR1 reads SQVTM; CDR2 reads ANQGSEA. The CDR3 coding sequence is TGCAGCGTTGATTCTACTAACGCTGAAGCTTTCTTT. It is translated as CSVDSTNAEAFF.

CDR3 protein: CASSLEGYGANVLTF. The CDR3 nucleotides are TGTGCCAGCAGTTTGGAAGGGTACGGGGCCAACGTCCTGACTTTC. V and J are TRBV12-3 or TRBV12-4 and TRBJ2-6; D gene uncertain. The CDR3 runs to 15 residues. V lost 3 bases and J lost 4, with 10 bases in between.

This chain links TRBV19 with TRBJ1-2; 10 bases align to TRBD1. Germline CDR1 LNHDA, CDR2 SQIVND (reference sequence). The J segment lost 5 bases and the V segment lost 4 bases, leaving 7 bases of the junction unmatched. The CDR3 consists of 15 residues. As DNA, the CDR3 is TGTGCCAGTAGTACCCTACGGACAGGGGGGTATGGCTACACCTTC. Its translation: CASSTLRTGGYGYTF.